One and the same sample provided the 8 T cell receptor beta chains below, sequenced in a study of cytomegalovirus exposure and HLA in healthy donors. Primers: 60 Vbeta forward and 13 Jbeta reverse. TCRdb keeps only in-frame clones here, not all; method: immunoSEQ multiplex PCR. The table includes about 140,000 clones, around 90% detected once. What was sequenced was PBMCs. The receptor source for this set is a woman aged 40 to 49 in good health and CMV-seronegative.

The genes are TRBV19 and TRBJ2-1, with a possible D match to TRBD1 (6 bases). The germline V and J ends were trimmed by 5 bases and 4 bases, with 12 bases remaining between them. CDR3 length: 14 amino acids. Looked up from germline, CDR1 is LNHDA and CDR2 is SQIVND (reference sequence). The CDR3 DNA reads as TGTGCCAGTAGTCTCGGACAGTTGTACAATGAGCAGTTCTTC. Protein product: CASSLGQLYNEQFF.

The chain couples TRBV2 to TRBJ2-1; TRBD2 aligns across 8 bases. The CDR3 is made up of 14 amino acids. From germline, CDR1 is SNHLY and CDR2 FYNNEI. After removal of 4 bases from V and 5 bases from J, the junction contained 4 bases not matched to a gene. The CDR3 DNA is TGTGCCAGCAGTGCAACTAGCGGAAACAATGAGCAGTTCTTC. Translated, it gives CASSATSGNNEQFF.

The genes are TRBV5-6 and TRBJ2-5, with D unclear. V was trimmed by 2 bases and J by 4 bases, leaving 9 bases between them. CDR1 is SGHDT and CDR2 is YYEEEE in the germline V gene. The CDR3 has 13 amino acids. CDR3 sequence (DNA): TGTGCCAGCAGCTTTAGTAGCTCAGAGACCCAGTACTTC. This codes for CASSFSSSETQYF. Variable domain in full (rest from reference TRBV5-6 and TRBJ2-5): DAGVTQSPTHLIKTRGQQVTLRCSPKSGHDTVSWYQQALGQGPQFIFQYYEEEERQRGNFPDRFSGHQFPNYSSELNVNALLLGDSALYLCASSFSSSETQYFGPGTRLLVL.

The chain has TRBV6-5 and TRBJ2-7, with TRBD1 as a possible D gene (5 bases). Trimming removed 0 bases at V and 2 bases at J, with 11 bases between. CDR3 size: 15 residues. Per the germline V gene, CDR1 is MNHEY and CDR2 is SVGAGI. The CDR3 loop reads CASSYSQGSTYEQYF. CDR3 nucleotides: TGTGCCAGCAGTTACTCTCAGGGTTCCACCTACGAGCAGTACTTC.

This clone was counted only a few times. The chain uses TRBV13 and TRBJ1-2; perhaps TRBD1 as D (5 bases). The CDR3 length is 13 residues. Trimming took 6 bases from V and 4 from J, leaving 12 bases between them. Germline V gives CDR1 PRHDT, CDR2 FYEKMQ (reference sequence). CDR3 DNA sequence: TGTGCCAGCAGTTTGGGGCGCGGCTATGGCTACACCTTC. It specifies CASSLGRGYGYTF. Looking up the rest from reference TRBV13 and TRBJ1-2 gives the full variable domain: AAGVIQSPRHLIKEKRETATLKCYPIPRHDTVYWYQQGPGQDPQFLISFYEKMQSDKGSIPDRFSAQQFSDYHSELNMSSLELGDSALYFCASSLGRGYGYTFGSGTRLTVV.

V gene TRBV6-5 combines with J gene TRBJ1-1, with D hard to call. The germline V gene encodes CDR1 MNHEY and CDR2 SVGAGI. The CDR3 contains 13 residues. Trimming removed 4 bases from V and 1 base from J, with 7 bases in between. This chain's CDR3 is CASSLLTNTEAFF. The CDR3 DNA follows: TGTGCCAGCAGTTTACTTACGAACACTGAAGCTTTCTTT.

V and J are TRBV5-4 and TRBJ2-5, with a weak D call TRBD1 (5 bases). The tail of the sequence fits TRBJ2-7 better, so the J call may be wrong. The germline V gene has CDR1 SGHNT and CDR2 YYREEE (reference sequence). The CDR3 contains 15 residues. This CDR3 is CASSFSRGNLYEQYF. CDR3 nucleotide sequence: TGTGCCAGCAGCTTTTCTAGGGGAAACCTCTACGAGCAGTACTTC.

CDR3 sequence reads: CASSFRVTEAFF. CDR3 coding DNA: TGTGCCAGCAGCTTTCGGGTGACTGAAGCTTTCTTT. The chain uses TRBV7-2 and TRBJ1-1; no reliable D call. V dropped 3 bases and J dropped 5 bases, with 7 bases sitting between them. The CDR3 sequence is 12 residues long. Looked up from germline, CDR1 is SGHTA and CDR2 is FQGNSA.